Below, 8 T cell receptor beta chains from the same sample are listed, as sequenced in a study of T cells after yellow fever vaccination. TCRdb recomputed calls from the 5' RACE reads with MiXCR, one row per CDR3 protein. The table shows about 550,000 distinct CDR3 sequences, with 15% to 20% occurring only once. This specimen was PBMCs, taken 15 days after the yellow fever booster vaccination. These receptors were obtained from a man aged 25 to 40 who received the YFV17D yellow fever vaccine.

V is TRBV11-2 and J is TRBJ2-3; D is unclear. The V end lost 1 base, the J end lost 2 bases, and 22 bases lay between the germline ends. CDR1 is SGHAT and CDR2 is FQNNGV in the germline V gene. The CDR3 is 19 amino acids. The chain's CDR3 is CASSLVPAALPLHTDTQYF. The CDR3 bases are TGTGCCAGCAGCTTAGTACCGGCGGCCCTCCCATTGCACACAGATACGCAGTATTTT. Together with reference TRBV11-2 and TRBJ2-3, the CDR3 gives the full variable domain: EAGVAQSPRYKIIEKRQSVAFWCNPISGHATLYWYQQILGQGPKLLIQFQNNGVVDDSQLPKDRFSAERLKGVDSTLKIQPAKLEDSAVYLCASSLVPAALPLHTDTQYFGPGTRLTVL.

This clonotype was detected a few times. One junction end does not reproduce the germline sequence, and a read error may be involved. V is TRBV5-1 and J is TRBJ2-1; 10 bases match TRBD2. The germline gives CDR1 SGHRS, CDR2 YFSETQ. This CDR3 spans 15 amino acids. CDR3 DNA: TGTGCCAGCAGTTCGCGGACTAGCGGCTACAATGAGCAGTTCTTC. The encoded protein is CASSSRTSGYNEQFF.

V and J are TRBV11-1 and TRBJ2-3; TRBD2 aligns across 7 bases. Germline lookup yields CDR1 SGHAT and CDR2 FQDESV (reference sequence). The CDR3 length is 18 residues. The V and J ends lost 1 base and 0 bases, in that order; junction bases with no gene match: 10. The CDR3 sequence: CASSLEPFGRWSTDTQYF. Here the CDR3 DNA reads TGTGCCAGCAGCTTAGAGCCGTTCGGGAGGTGGAGCACAGATACGCAGTATTTT.

V is TRBV29-1 and J is TRBJ2-1; D is uncertain. Per the germline V gene, CDR1 is SQVTM and CDR2 is ANQGSEA. V was trimmed by 7 bases and J by 1 base, leaving 5 bases between them. The CDR3 is 11 amino acids. The CDR3 here is CSDGSYNEQFF. CDR3 DNA sequence: TGCAGCGACGGGTCCTACAATGAGCAGTTCTTC.

The chain recombines TRBV20-1 with TRBJ2-7, with 10 bases that match TRBD1. Germline V gene lookup returns CDR1 DFQATT and CDR2 SNEGSKA (reference sequence). This CDR3 contains 14 residues. Trimming took 7 bases from V and 3 from J; bases not matched to a gene: 9. CDR3 residues: CSVAPGTGDYEQYF. In nucleotides, the CDR3 is TGCAGTGTCGCCCCCGGGACAGGGGACTACGAGCAGTACTTC.

The chain couples TRBV5-5 to TRBJ1-1; TRBD1 is a possible D gene (5 bases). Trimming took off 3 bases at V and 6 bases at J, with 12 bases between the two ends. The CDR3 is 13 residues long. CDR1 is SGHKS and CDR2 is YYEKEE in the germline V gene (reference sequence). The CDR3 DNA follows: TGTGCCAGCAGCTGGGGGTACTCCGCTGAAGCTTTCTTT. Translation: CASSWGYSAEAFF. Using reference TRBV5-5 and TRBJ1-1 for the parts outside the CDR3, the full variable domain is DAGVTQSPTHLIKTRGQQVTLRCSPISGHKSVSWYQQVLGQGPQFIFQYYEKEERGRGNFPDRFSARQFPNYSSELNVNALLLGDSALYLCASSWGYSAEAFFGQGTRLTVV.

This clonotype was seen a few times. The chain carries TRBV5-1 and TRBJ2-7; TRBD2 aligns across 12 bases. The junction had 6 bases not matched to a gene; V was cut back by 7 bases and J by 4 bases. This CDR3 comprises 14 residues. Germline V gene lookup returns CDR1 SGHRS and CDR2 YFSETQ. The CDR3 loop is CASGQTSGRYEQYF. As DNA, the CDR3 is TGCGCCAGCGGTCAGACTAGCGGGAGATACGAGCAGTACTTC.

V usage is TRBV20-1 and J usage is TRBJ2-1; tentative D call: TRBD1 (6 bases). Germline V lookup: CDR1 DFQATT, CDR2 SNEGSKA (reference sequence). V was clipped by 7 bases and J by 0 bases, with 19 bases between them. The length of the CDR3 is 16 residues. Here the CDR3 reads CSGVGLTGSSYNEQFF. DNA of the CDR3: TGCAGTGGGGTCGGGTTAACAGGGAGCTCCTACAATGAGCAGTTCTTC.